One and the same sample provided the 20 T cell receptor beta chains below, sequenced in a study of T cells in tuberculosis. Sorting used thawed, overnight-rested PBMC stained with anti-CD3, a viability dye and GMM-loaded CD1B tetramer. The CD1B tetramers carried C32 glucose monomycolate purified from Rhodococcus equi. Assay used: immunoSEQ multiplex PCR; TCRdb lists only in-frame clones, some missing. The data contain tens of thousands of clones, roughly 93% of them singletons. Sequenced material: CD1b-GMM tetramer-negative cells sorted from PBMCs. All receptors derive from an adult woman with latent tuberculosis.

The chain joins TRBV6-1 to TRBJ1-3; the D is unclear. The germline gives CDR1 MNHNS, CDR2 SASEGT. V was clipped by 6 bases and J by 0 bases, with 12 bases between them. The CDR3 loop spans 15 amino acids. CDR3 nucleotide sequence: TGTGCCAGCAGGGAGATGGCTTTCTCTGGAAACACCATATATTTT. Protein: CASREMAFSGNTIYF.

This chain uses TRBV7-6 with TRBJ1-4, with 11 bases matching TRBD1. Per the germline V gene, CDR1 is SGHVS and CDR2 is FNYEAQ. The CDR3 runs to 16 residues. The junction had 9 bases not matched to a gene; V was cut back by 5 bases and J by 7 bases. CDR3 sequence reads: CASSLLGQGAGEKLFF. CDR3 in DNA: TGTGCCAGCAGCCTCCTCGGACAGGGGGCGGGTGAAAAACTGTTTTTT.

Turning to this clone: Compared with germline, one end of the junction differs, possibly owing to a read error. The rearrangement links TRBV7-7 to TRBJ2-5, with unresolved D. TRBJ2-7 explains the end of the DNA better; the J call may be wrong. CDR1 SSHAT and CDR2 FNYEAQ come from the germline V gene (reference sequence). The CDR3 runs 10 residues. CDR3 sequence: CASSYYEQYF. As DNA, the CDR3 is TGTGCTAGCAGCTACTACGAGCAGTACTTC.

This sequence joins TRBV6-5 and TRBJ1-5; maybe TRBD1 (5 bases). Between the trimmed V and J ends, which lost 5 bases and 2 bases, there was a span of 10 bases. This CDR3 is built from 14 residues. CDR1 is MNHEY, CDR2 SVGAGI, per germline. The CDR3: CASSPTVGNQPQHF. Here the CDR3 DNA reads TGTGCCAGCAGTCCGACAGTTGGCAATCAGCCCCAGCATTTT.

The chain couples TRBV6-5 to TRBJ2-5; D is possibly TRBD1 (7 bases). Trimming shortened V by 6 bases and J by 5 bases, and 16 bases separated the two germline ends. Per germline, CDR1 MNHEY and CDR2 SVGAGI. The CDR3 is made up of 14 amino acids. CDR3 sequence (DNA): TGTGCCAGCAGGGTATTGACAGGGAGGGAGACCCAGTACTTC. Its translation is CASRVLTGRETQYF.

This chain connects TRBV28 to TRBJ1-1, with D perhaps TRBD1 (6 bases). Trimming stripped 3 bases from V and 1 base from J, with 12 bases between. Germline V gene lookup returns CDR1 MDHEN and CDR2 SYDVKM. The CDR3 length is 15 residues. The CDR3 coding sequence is TGTGCCAGCAGTTTTTTAGAACAGGGGAACACTGAAGCTTTCTTT. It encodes CASSFLEQGNTEAFF.

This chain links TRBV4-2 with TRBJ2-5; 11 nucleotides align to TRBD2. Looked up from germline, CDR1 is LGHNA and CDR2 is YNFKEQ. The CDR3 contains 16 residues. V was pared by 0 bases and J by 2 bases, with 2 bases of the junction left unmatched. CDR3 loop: CASSQDPSGGQETQYF. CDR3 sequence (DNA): TGTGCCAGCAGCCAAGATCCTAGCGGGGGGCAAGAGACCCAGTACTTC.

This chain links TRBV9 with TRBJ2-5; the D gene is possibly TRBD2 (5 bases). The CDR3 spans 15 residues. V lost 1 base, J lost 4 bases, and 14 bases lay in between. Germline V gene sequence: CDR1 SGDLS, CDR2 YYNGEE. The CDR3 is CASSVKEVGRETQYF. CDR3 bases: TGTGCCAGCAGCGTAAAGGAGGTGGGGAGAGAGACCCAGTACTTC.

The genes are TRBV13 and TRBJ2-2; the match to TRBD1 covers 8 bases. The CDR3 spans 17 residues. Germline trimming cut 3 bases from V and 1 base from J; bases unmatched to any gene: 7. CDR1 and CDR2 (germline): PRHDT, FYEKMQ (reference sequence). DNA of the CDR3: TGTGCCAGCAGCTTCTCCACAGGGGGAGGGAACACCGGGGAGCTGTTTTTT. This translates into CASSFSTGGGNTGELFF.

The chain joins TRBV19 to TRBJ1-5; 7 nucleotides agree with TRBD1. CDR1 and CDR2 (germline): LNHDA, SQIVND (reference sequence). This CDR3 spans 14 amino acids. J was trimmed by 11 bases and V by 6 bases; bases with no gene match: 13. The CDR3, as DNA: TGTGCCAGTAGCAACCGCATCGGGGACAGCACCCAGCATTTT. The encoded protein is CASSNRIGDSTQHF.

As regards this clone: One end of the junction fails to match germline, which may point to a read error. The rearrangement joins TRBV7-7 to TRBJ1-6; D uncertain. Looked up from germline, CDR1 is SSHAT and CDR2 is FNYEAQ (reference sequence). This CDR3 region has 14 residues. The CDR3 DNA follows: TGTGCTAGCAGCTTAAGGAGGGAAGGATCACCCCTCCACTTT. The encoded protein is CASSLRREGSPLHF. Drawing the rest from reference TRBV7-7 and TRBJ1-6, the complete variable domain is GAGVSQSPRYKVTKRGQDVTLRCDPISSHATLYWYQQALGQGPEFLTYFNYEAQPDKSGLPSDRFSAERPEGSISTLTIQRTEQRDSAMYRCASSLRREGSPLHFGNGTRLTVT.

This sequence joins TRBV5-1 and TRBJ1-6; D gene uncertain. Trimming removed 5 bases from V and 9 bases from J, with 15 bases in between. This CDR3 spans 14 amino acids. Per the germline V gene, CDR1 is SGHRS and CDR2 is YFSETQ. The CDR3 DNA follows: TGCGCCAGCAGGGCACCATACCGGGGTTCACCCCTCCACTTT. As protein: CASRAPYRGSPLHF. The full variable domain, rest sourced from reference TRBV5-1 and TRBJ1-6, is KAGVTQTPRYLIKTRGQQVTLSCSPISGHRSVSWYQQTPGQGLQFLFEYFSETQRNKGNFPGRFSGRQFSNSRSEMNVSTLELGDSALYLCASRAPYRGSPLHFGNGTRLTVT.

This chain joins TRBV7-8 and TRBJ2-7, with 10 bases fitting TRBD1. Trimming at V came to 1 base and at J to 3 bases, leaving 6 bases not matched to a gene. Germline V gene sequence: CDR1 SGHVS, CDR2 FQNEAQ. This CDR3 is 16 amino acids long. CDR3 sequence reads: CASSLDIGQGVYEQYV. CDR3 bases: TGTGCCAGCAGCTTAGATATTGGACAGGGGGTCTACGAGCAGTACGTC.

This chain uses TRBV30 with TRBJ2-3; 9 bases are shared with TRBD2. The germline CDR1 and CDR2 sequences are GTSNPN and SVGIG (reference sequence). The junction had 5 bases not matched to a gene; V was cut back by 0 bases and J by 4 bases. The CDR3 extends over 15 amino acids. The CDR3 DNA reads TGTGCCTGGAGTGTTGGCGGGGGGGCCCCAGATACGCAGTATTTT. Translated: CAWSVGGGAPDTQYF.

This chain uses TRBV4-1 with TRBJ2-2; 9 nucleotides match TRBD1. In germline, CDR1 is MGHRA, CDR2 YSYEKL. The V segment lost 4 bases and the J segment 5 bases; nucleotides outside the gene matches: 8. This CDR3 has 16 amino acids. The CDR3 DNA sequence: TGCGCCAGCAGCCCCCCGGGACAGGGTGGAACCGGGGAGCTGTTTTTT. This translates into CASSPPGQGGTGELFF.

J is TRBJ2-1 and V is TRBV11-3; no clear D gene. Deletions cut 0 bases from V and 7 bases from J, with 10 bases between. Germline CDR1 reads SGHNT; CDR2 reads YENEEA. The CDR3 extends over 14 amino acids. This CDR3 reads CASSLDASVNEQFF. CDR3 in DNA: TGTGCCAGCAGCTTAGATGCTTCAGTAAATGAGCAGTTCTTC.

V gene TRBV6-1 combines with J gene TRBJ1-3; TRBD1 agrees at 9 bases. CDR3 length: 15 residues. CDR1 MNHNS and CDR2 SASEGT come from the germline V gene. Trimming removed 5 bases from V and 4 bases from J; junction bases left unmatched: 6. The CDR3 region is CASSKQGARGNTIYF. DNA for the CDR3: TGTGCCAGCAGTAAACAGGGGGCGCGGGGAAACACCATATATTTT.

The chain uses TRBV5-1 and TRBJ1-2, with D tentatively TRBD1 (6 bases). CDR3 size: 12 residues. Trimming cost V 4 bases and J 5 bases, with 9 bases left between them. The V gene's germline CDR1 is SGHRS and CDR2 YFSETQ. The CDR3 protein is CASSVQGYGYTF. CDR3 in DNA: TGCGCCAGCAGCGTACAGGGATATGGCTACACCTTC.

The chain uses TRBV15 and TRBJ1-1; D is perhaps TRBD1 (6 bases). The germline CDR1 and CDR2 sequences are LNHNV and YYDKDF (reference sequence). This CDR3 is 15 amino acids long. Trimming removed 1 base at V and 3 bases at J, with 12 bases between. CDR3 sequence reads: CATSRGRGQYTEAFF. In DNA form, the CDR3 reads TGTGCCACCAGCAGAGGGCGGGGGCAGTACACTGAAGCTTTCTTT.

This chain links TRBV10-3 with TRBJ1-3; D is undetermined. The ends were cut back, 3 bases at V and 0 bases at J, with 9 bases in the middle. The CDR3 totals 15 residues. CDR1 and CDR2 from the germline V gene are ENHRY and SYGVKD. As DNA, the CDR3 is TGTGCCATCAGTGATCCCGGGAGCTCTGGAAACACCATATATTTT. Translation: CAISDPGSSGNTIYF.